This T cell receptor (beta chain) comes out of a study of blood T cells in healthy people across ages. Study results and caveats: Unsorted PBMCs prevented conclusive naive versus antigen-experienced comparison. Naive T cell percentage by flow cytometry tracked strongly with beta diversity.

Combining a sample-barcoded 5' primer with a J-beta primer mix, a second PCR ran for roughly 7 to 12 cycles. A tag from a template-switch adaptor with 12 random nucleotides marked each cDNA molecule. TCRdb re-called the 5' RACE reads with MiXCR, one entry per CDR3 protein. The sample records around 1,100,000 distinct CDR3 sequences, approximately 38% being singletons. Healthy Caucasian individuals from Russia aged about 6 to 90 were enrolled as donors. In the case of this clonotype: Its antigen remains unknown.

Trimming took 3 bases from V and 4 from J, leaving 15 bases between them. Germline-derived CDR1 and CDR2 are SEHNR and FQNEAQ (reference sequence). CDR3 length: 15 amino acids. This sequence originates from a young man in good health. V usage is TRBV7-9 and J usage is TRBJ1-2; tentatively, D is TRBD1 (6 bases). Source material: blood. In DNA, the CDR3 is TGTGCCAGCAGCTTTGAATGGGGGCGAGTCTATGGCTACACCTTC. Protein product: CASSFEWGRVYGYTF.